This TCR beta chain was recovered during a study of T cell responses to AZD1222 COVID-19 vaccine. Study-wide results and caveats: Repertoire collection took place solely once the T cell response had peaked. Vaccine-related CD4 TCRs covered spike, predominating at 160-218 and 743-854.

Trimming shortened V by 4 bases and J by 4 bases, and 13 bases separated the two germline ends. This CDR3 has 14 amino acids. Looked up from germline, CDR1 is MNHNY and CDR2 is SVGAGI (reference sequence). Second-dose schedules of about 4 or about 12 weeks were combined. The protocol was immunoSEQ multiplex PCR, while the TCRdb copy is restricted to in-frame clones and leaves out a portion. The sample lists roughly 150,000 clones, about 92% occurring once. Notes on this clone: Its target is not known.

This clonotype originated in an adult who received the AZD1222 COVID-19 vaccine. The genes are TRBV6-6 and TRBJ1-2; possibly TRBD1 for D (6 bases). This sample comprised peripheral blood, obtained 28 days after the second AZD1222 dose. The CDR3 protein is CASSSLGGGYGYTF. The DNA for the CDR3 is TGTGCCAGCAGTTCCCTTGGAGGGGGCTATGGCTACACCTTC.